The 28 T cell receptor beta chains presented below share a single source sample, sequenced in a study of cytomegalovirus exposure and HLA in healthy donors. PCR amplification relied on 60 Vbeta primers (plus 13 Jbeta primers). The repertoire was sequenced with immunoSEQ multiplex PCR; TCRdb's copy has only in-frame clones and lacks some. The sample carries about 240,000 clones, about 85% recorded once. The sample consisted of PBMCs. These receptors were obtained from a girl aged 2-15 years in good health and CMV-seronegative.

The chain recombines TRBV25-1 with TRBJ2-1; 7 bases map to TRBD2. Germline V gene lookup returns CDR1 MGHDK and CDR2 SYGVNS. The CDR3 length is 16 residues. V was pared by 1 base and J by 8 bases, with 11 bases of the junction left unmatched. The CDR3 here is CASSESPWGGRDEQFF. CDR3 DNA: TGTGCCAGCAGTGAATCCCCGTGGGGGGGGAGGGATGAGCAGTTCTTC.

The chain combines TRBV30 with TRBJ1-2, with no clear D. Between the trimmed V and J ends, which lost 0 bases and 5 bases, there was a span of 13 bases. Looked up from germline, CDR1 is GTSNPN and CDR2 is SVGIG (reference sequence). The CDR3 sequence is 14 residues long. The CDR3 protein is CAWSVGRARYGYTF. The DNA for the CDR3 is TGTGCCTGGAGTGTAGGGAGGGCTCGTTATGGCTACACCTTC. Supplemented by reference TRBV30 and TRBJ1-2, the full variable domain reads SQTIHQWPATLVQPVGSPLSLECTVEGTSNPNLYWYRQAAGRGLQLLFYSVGIGQISSEVPQNLSASRPQDRQFILSSKKLLLSDSGFYLCAWSVGRARYGYTFGSGTRLTVV.

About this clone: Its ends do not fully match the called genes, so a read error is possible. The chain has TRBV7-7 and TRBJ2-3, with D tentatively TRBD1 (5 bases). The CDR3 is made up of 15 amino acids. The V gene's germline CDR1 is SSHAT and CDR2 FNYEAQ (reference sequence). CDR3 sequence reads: CASSSAPGHTGTQYF. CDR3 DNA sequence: TGTGCCAGCAGCTCCGCCCCCGGTCACACAGGTACGCAGTATTTT.

The CDR3 DNA is TGTGCCAGCACACTTGGGACAACCACCTACGAGCAGTACTTC. Its translation: CASTLGTTTYEQYF. The V and J genes are TRBV28 and TRBJ2-5; D is perhaps TRBD1 (6 bases). The DNA matches TRBJ2-7 better at its end, which makes the J call doubtful. There are 14 residues in the CDR3. Germline V gene data show CDR1 as MDHEN and CDR2 as SYDVKM.

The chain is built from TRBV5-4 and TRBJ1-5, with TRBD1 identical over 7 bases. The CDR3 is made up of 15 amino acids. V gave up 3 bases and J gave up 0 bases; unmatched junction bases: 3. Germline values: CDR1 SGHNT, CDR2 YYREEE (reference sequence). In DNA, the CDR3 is TGTGCCAGCAGCTCAGGGGGGAATAGCAATCAGCCCCAGCATTTT. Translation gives CASSSGGNSNQPQHF.

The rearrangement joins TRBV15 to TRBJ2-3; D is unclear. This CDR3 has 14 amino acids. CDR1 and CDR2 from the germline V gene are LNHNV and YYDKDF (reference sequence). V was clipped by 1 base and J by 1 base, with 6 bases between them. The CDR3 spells CATSRGSGTDTQYF. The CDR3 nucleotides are TGTGCCACCAGCAGAGGGTCGGGCACAGATACGCAGTATTTT.

CDR3 bases: TGTGCCAGTAGCCGACTCGACAGCAGCTCCTACGAGCAGTACTTC. Protein: CASSRLDSSSYEQYF. This chain connects TRBV19 to TRBJ2-5; a weak D match, TRBD1 (5 bases). The last part of the DNA fits TRBJ2-7 better; the J call may be wrong. The CDR3 is 15 amino acids. The germline CDR1 and CDR2 sequences are LNHDA and SQIVND (reference sequence).

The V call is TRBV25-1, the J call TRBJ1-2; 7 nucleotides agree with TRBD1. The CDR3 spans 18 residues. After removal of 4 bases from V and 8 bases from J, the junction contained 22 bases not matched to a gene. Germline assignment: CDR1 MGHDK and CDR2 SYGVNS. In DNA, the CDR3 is TGTGCCAGCAGTGGCCGCCCGCGTAACAGGGGATCCCTTTGGGGCTACACCTTC. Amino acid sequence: CASSGRPRNRGSLWGYTF.

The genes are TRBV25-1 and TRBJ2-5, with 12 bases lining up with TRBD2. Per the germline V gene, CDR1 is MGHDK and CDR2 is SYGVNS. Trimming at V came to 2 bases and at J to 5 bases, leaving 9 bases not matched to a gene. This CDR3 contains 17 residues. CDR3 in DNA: TGTGCCAGCAGTGAACTACTAGCGGGGGGTACGGCGGAGACCCAGTACTTC. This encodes CASSELLAGGTAETQYF.

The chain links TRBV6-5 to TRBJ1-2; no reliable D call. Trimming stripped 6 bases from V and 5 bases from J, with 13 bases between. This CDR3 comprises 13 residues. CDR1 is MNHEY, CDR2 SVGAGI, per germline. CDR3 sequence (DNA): TGTGCCAGCAGGAACACCAAGATTTATGGCTACACCTTC. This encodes CASRNTKIYGYTF.

CDR3 coding DNA: TGTGCCAGCAGCAAAGCAACAGGGATGGGTGTAAGCTCCTACGAGCAGTACTTC. Protein product: CASSKATGMGVSSYEQYF. V gene TRBV21-1 combines with J gene TRBJ2-7; the D call TRBD1 from the table was never checked on the DNA. TRBV21-1 corresponds to a pseudogene. This CDR3 spans 18 amino acids.

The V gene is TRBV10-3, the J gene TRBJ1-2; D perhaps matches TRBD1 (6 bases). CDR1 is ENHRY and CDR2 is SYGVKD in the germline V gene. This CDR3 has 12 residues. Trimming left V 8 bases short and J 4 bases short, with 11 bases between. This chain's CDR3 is CAISDRFYGYTF. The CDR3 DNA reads TGTGCCATCTCGGACAGATTCTATGGCTACACCTTC.

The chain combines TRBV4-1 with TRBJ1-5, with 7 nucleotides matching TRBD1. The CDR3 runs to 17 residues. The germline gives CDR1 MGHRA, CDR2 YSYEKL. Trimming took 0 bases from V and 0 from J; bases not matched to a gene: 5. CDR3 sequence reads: CASSQDQGGLSNQPQHF. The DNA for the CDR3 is TGCGCCAGCAGCCAAGATCAAGGGGGCCTTAGCAATCAGCCCCAGCATTTT.

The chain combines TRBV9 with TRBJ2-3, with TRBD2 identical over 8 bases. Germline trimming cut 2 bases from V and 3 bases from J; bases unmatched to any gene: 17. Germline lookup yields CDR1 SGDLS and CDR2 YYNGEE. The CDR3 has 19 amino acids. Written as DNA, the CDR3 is TGTGCCAGCAGCGTCAGGAGGCGGGAGGAGGGGGGTAGGACAGATACGCAGTATTTT. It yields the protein CASSVRRREEGGRTDTQYF.

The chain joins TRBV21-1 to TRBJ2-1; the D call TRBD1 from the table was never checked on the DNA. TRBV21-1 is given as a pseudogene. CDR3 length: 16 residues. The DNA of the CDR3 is TGTGCCAGCAGCAAAGCGGGGAAACGACAGGGCAATGAGCAGTTCTTC. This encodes CASSKAGKRQGNEQFF.

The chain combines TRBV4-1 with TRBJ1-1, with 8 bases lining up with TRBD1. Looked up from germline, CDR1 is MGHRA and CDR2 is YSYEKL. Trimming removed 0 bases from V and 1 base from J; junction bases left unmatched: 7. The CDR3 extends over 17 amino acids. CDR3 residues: CASSQDDWTGRNTEAFF. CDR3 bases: TGCGCCAGCAGCCAAGATGACTGGACAGGGAGGAACACTGAAGCTTTCTTT.

The DNA of the CDR3 is TGTGCCATCGGTATGCAGGTCTCCTATGGCTACACCTTC. Translating it yields CAIGMQVSYGYTF. This rearrangement joins TRBV10-3 to TRBJ1-2; D is unresolved. This CDR3 is built from 13 residues. The germline V and J ends were trimmed by 8 bases and 4 bases, with 14 bases remaining between them. CDR1 is ENHRY and CDR2 is SYGVKD in the germline V gene.

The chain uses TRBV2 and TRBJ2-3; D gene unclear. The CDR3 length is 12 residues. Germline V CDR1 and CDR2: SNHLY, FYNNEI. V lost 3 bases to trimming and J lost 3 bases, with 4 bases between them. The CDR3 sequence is CASSDGTDTQYF. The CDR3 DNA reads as TGTGCCAGCAGTGACGGTACAGATACGCAGTATTTT.

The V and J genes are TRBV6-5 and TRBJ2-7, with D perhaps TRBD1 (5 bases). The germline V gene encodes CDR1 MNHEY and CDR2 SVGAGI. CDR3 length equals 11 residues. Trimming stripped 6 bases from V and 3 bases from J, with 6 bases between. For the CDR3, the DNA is TGTGCCAGCAGCGACAGCTACGAGCAGTACTTC. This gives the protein CASSDSYEQYF.

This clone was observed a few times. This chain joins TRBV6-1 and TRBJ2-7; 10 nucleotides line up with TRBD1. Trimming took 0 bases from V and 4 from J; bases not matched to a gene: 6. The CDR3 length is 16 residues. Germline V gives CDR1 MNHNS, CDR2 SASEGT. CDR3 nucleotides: TGTGCCAGCAGTGAAGCGCTGGGACAGGGGCCGTACGAGCAGTACTTC. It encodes CASSEALGQGPYEQYF.

The CDR3 protein is CASSLESLTYEQYF. The CDR3 DNA reads as TGCGCCAGCAGCTTGGAGTCCCTAACCTACGAGCAGTACTTC. This chain uses TRBV5-1 with TRBJ2-7, with no clear D. The CDR3 loop spans 14 amino acids. V was clipped by 0 bases and J by 2 bases, with 9 bases between them. Looked up from germline, CDR1 is SGHRS and CDR2 is YFSETQ.

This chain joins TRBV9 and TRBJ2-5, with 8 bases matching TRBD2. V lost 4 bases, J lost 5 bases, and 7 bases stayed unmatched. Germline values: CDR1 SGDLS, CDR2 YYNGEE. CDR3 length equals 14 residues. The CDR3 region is CASSIGGAVETQYF. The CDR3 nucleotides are TGTGCCAGCAGCATCGGGGGGGCGGTGGAGACCCAGTACTTC.

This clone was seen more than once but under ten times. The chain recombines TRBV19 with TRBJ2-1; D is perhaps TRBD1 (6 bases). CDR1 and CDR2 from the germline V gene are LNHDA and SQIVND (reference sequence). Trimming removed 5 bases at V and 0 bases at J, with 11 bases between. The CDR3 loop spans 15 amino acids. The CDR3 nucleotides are TGTGCCAGTAGTGGAGCGACAGGCTCCTACAATGAGCAGTTCTTC. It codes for CASSGATGSYNEQFF.

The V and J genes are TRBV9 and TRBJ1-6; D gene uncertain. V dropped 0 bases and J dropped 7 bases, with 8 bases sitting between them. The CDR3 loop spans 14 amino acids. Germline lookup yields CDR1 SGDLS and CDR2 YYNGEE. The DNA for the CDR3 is TGTGCCAGCAGCGTAGGAGGAGGGAATTCACCCCTCCACTTT. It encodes CASSVGGGNSPLHF.

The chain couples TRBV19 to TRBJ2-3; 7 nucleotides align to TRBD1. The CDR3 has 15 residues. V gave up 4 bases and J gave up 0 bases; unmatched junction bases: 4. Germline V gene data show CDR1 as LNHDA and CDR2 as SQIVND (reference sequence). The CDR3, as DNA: TGTGCCAGTAGTACCCGGGACAGTAGCACAGATACGCAGTATTTT. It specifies CASSTRDSSTDTQYF.

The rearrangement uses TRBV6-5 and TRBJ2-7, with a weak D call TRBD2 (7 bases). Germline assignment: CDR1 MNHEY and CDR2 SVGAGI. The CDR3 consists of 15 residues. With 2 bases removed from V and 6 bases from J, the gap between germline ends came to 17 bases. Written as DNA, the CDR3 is TGTGCCAGCAGTTACCCGGGACTAAAAGGGGGCGAGCAGTACTTC. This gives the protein CASSYPGLKGGEQYF.

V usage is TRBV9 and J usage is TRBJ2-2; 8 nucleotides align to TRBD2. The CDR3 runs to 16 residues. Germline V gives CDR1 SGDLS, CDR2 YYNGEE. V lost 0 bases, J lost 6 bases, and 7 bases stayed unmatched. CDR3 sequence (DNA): TGTGCCAGCAGCGTAGTAGCAGCGGGAGCTCCCGGGGAGCTGTTTTTT. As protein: CASSVVAAGAPGELFF.

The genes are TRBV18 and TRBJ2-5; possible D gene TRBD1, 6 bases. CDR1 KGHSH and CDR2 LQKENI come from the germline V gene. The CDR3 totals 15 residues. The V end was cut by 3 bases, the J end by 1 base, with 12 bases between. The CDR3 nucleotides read TGTGCCAGCTCACCTCAGACAGGAATCCAAGAGACCCAGTACTTC. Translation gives CASSPQTGIQETQYF.